This T cell receptor beta chain was profiled in a study of cytomegalovirus exposure and HLA in healthy donors. Findings and caveats of the study: Serostatus for CMV was the only available immune exposure information. Reported performance of the classifier showed diagnosis of cytomegalovirus status with high specificity and sensitivity. Specificity of a few CMV-associated chains for CMV antigens was verified in vitro. Within an earlier analysis, most TCR beta V segments proved productive either about 90% or about 30% of the time.

PCR primers comprised 60 Vbeta and 13 Jbeta primers. TCRdb's table, derived via immunoSEQ multiplex PCR, lists solely in-frame clones and lacks some. The repertoire holds 65,000 or so clones, with roughly two thirds as singletons. Note on this clone: The antigen is unknown.

This TCR was sampled from a young man in good health and CMV-seronegative. Specimen: PBMCs.

CDR3 nucleotide sequence: TGTGCCAGCAGCTTAAGCGCCGCGCGCGAGCAGTACTTC. This gives the protein CASSLSAAREQYF. This chain connects TRBV7-7 to TRBJ2-7, with D unresolved. Germline assignment: CDR1 SSHAT and CDR2 FNYEAQ (reference sequence). V shed 2 bases and J shed 6 bases, with 11 bases lying between them. The CDR3 is 13 amino acids.